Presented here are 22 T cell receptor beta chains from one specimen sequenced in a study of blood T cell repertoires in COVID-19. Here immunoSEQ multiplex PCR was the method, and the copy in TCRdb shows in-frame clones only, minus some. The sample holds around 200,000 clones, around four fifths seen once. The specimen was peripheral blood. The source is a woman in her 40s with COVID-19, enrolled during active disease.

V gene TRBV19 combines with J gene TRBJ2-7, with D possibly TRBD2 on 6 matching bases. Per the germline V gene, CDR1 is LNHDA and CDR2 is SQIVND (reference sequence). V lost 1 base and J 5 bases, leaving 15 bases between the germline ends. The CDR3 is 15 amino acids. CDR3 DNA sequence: TGTGCCAGTAGTATAGCCCAACCGGGACTTCACGAGCAGTACTTC. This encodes CASSIAQPGLHEQYF.

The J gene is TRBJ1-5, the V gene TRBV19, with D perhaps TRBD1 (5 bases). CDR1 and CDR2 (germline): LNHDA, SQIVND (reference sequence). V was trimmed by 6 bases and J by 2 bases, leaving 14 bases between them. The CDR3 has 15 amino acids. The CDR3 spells CASRIQGVGNQPQHF. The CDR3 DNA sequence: TGTGCCAGTAGGATCCAGGGTGTTGGCAATCAGCCCCAGCATTTT.

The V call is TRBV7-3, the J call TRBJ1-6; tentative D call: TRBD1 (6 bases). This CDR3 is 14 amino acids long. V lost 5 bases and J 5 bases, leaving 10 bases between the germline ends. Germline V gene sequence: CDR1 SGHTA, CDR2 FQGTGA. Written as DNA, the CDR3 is TGTGCCAGCAGCCCTACAGGGAATAATTCACCCCTCCACTTT. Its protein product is CASSPTGNNSPLHF.

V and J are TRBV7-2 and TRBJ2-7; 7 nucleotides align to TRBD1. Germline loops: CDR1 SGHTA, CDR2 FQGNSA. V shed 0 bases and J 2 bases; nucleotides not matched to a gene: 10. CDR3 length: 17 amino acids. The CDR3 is CASSLAGQLDVAYEQYF. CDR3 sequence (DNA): TGTGCCAGCAGCTTAGCGGGACAGTTAGACGTAGCCTACGAGCAGTACTTC.

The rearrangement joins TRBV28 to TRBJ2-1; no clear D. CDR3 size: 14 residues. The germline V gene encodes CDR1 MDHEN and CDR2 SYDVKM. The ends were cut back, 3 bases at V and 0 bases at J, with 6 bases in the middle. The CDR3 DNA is TGTGCCAGCAGTTTGTATAGCTCCTACAATGAGCAGTTCTTC. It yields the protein CASSLYSSYNEQFF.

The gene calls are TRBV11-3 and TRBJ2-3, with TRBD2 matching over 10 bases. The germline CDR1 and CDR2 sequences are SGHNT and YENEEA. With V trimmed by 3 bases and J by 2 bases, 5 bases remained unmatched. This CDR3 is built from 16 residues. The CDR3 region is CASSFRSGGPTDTQYF. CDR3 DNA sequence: TGTGCCAGCAGCTTCCGTAGCGGGGGGCCCACAGATACGCAGTATTTT. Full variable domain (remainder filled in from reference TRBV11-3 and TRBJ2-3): EAGVVQSPRYKIIEKKQPVAFWCNPISGHNTLYWYLQNLGQGPELLIRYENEEAVDDSQLPKDRFSAERLKGVDSTLKIQPAELGDSAVYLCASSFRSGGPTDTQYFGPGTRLTVL.

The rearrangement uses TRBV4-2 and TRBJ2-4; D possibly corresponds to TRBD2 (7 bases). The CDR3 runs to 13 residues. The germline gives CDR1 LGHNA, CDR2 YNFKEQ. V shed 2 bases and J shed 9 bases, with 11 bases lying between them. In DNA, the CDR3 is TGTGCCAGCAGCCAAAGGGAGGGGGGCATTCAGTACTTC. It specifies CASSQREGGIQYF.

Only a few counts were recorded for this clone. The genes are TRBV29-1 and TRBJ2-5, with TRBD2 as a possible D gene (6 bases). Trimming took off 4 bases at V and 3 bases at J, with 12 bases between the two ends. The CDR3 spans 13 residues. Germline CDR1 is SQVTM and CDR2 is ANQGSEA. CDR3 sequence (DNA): TGCAGCGTTGGAGGCGGGGAGGAAGAGACCCAGTACTTC. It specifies CSVGGGEEETQYF.

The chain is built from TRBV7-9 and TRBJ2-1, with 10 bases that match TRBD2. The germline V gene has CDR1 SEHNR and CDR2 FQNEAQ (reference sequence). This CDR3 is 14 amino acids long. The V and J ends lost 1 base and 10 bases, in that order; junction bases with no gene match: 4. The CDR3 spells CASSLGLAGEEQFF. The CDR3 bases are TGTGCCAGCAGCTTAGGCCTAGCGGGAGAAGAGCAGTTCTTC.

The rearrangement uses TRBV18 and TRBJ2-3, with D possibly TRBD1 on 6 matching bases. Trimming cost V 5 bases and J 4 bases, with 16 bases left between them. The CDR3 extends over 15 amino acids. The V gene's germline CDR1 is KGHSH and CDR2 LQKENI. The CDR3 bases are TGTGCCAGCTCAGAGTGGACAGTGGGGGCAGATACGCAGTATTTT. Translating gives CASSEWTVGADTQYF. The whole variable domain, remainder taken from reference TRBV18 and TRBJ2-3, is NAGVMQNPRHLVRRRGQEARLRCSPMKGHSHVYWYRQLPEEGLKFMVYLQKENIIDESGMPKERFSAEFPKEGPSILRIQQVVRGDSAAYFCASSEWTVGADTQYFGPGTRLTVL.

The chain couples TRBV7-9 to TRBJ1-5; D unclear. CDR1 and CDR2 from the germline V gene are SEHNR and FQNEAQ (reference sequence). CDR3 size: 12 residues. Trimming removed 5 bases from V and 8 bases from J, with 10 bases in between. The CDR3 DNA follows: TGTGCCAGCAGCCGACGCGGGGAGCCCCAGCATTTT. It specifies CASSRRGEPQHF.

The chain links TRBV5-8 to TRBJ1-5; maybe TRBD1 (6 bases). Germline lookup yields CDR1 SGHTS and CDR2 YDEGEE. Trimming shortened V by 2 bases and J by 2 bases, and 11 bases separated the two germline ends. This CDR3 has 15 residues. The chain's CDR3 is CASSFQGMGNQPQHF. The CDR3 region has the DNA TGTGCCAGCAGCTTCCAGGGGATGGGCAATCAGCCCCAGCATTTT.

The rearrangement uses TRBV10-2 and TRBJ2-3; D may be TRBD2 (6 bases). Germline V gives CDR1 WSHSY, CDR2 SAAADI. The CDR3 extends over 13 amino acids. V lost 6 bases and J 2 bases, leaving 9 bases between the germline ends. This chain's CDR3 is CASRGTLTDTQYF. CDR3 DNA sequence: TGCGCCAGCAGGGGGACTCTCACAGATACGCAGTATTTT.

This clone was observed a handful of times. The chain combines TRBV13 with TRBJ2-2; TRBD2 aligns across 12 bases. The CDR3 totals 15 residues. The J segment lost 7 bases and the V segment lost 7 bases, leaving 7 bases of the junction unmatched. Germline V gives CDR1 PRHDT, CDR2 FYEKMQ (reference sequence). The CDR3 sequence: CASTGLAGNGGELFF. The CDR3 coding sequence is TGTGCCAGCACCGGACTAGCGGGGAACGGCGGGGAGCTGTTTTTT.

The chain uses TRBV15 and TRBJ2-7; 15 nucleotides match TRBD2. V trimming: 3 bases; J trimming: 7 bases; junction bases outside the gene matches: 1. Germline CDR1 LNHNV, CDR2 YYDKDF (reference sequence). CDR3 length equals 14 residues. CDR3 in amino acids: CATSSGLAGGEQYF. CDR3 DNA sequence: TGTGCCACCAGCAGCGGACTAGCGGGAGGGGAGCAGTACTTC. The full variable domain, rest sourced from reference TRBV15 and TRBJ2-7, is DAMVIQNPRYQVTQFGKPVTLSCSQTLNHNVMYWYQQKSSQAPKLLFHYYDKDFNNEADTPDNFQSRRPNTSFCFLDIRSPGLGDTAMYLCATSSGLAGGEQYFGPGTRLTVT.

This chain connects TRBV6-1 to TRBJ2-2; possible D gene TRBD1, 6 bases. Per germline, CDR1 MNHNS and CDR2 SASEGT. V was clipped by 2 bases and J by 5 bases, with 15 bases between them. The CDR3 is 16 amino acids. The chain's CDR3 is CASSEKGDRKTGELFF. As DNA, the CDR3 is TGTGCCAGCAGTGAAAAGGGGGACCGTAAAACCGGGGAGCTGTTTTTT.

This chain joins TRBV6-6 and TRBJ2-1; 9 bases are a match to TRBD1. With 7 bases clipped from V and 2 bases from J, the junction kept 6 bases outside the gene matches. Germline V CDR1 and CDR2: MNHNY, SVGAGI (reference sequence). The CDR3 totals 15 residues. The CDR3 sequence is CASTKQGAAYNEQFF. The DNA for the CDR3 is TGTGCCAGCACCAAACAGGGGGCGGCCTACAATGAGCAGTTCTTC.

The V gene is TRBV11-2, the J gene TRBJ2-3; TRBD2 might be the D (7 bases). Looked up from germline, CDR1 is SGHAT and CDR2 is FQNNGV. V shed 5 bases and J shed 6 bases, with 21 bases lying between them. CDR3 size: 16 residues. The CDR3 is CASSRSGGSRTDTQYF. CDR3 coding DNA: TGTGCCAGCAGCCGCTCGGGGGGCTCTAGAACGGATACGCAGTATTTT.

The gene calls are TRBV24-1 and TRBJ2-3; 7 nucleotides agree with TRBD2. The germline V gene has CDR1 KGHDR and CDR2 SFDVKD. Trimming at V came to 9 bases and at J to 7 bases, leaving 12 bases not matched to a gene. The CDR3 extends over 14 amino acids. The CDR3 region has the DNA TGTGCCACCTCGAGCGCGACGGGGGGATATACGCAGTATTTT. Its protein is CATSSATGGYTQYF.

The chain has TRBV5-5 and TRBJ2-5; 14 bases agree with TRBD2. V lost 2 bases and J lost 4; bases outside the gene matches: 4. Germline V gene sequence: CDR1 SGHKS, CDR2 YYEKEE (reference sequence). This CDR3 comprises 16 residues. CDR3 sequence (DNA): TGTGCCAGCAGCTTCCGACTAGCGGGGGGGTCAGAGACCCAGTACTTC. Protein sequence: CASSFRLAGGSETQYF.

The CDR3 here is CASTSGVSYEQYF. The DNA of the CDR3 is TGTGCCAGCACCAGCGGGGTGTCCTACGAGCAGTACTTC. The chain recombines TRBV28 with TRBJ2-7; 7 bases align to TRBD2. Looked up from germline, CDR1 is MDHEN and CDR2 is SYDVKM. J was trimmed by 1 base and V by 7 bases; bases with no gene match: 4. CDR3 length equals 13 residues.

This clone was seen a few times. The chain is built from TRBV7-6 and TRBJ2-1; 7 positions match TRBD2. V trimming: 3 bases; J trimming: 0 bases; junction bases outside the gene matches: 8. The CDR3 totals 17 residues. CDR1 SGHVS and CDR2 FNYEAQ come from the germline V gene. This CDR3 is CASSLVSGGRSYNEQFF. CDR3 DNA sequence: TGTGCCAGCAGCTTGGTCTCGGGAGGACGCTCCTACAATGAGCAGTTCTTC.